These 25 T cell receptor beta chains share one sample of origin, sequenced in a study of shared clonotypes between healthy human individuals (dated by TCRdb to the early 2020s). The library was built by means of the immunoSEQ multiplex PCR assay. The clones in this table, taken by TCRdb from immuneACCESS, are in-frame only. Not every clone is retained; where verified, under half of the shortfall comes from an unresolved V gene, and the cause of the rest is unknown. The table for this sample lists fewer than 2.5 million clones; approximately 94% of them were counted only once. The ten largest clones take up roughly 0.36% of the sample. Input material: naive CD4+ T cells from PBMCs. In light of the paper, this sample's cell subset or site label describes: CD45RA+ positively selected. These TCRs come from a man aged 18 to 30 in good health. Some clones in this sample may be carry-over from other donors' samples.

V and J are TRBV12-5 and TRBJ1-1; no clear D. Germline CDR1 is LGHNT and CDR2 is FRNRAP. The CDR3 covers 12 residues. Trimming left V 2 bases short and J 10 bases short, with 11 bases between. CDR3 residues: CASGLLGLGAFF. The CDR3 coding sequence is TGTGCTAGTGGTTTGCTCGGGTTAGGAGCTTTCTTT.

J is TRBJ2-7 and V is TRBV5-1; D perhaps matches TRBD1 (5 bases). Germline V lookup: CDR1 SGHRS, CDR2 YFSETQ. The CDR3 extends over 14 amino acids. Trimming removed 3 bases at V and 3 bases at J, with 13 bases between. DNA for the CDR3: TGCGCCAGCAGCTCCCAGGGCCGCGTCTACGAGCAGTACTTC. Encoded protein: CASSSQGRVYEQYF.

The chain has TRBV29-1 and TRBJ1-2, with D tentatively TRBD1 (5 bases). The CDR3 runs to 12 residues. Germline V gene sequence: CDR1 SQVTM, CDR2 ANQGSEA. Trimming stripped 3 bases from V and 4 bases from J, with 9 bases between. In nucleotides, the CDR3 is TGCAGCGTTGATGGGACGGGCTATGGCTACACCTTC. Translation: CSVDGTGYGYTF.

A note on this clone: Other nucleotide sequences in the sample specify the same CDR3. This chain joins TRBV5-5 and TRBJ2-7, with D perhaps being TRBD1 or TRBD2 (5 bases each). The CDR3 is made up of 12 amino acids. Trimming took 0 bases from V and 6 from J, leaving 7 bases between them. Germline V gene lookup returns CDR1 SGHKS and CDR2 YYEKEE (reference sequence). Here the CDR3 DNA reads TGTGCCAGCAGCTTGGGTGGGGGCGAGCAGTACTTC. Amino acid sequence: CASSLGGGEQYF.

The chain links TRBV28 to TRBJ1-1, with 7 bases aligning to TRBD1. Germline values: CDR1 MDHEN, CDR2 SYDVKM. CDR3 length equals 13 residues. After removal of 7 bases from V and 4 bases from J, the junction contained 6 bases not matched to a gene. DNA for the CDR3: TGTGCCAGCAAAATTTCAGGGGGCACTGAAGCTTTCTTT. Amino acids: CASKISGGTEAFF.

The rearrangement uses TRBV28 and TRBJ1-1; 8 bases fit TRBD1. In germline, CDR1 is MDHEN, CDR2 SYDVKM. The CDR3 totals 15 residues. Germline trimming cut 6 bases from V and 4 bases from J; bases unmatched to any gene: 10. The CDR3, as DNA: TGTGCCAGCAGGCCTCCGGACAGGGTGAGCACTGAAGCTTTCTTT. This translates into CASRPPDRVSTEAFF.

This chain uses TRBV6-6 with TRBJ2-4; the D is unclear. CDR1 and CDR2 (germline): MNHNY, SVGAGI (reference sequence). V lost 2 bases to trimming and J lost 8 bases, with 10 bases between them. The CDR3 runs to 13 residues. The CDR3, as DNA: TGTGCCAGCAGTTACACGGCGCGCGACATTCAGTACTTC. The encoded protein is CASSYTARDIQYF.

The V call is TRBV15, the J call TRBJ1-4; no clear D. Germline V gene data show CDR1 as LNHNV and CDR2 as YYDKDF (reference sequence). This CDR3 contains 15 residues. The V end lost 0 bases, the J end lost 7 bases, and 12 bases lay between the germline ends. DNA for the CDR3: TGTGCCACCAGCAGAGATCTATCAAGCGGTGAAAAACTGTTTTTT. Protein: CATSRDLSSGEKLFF.

The CDR3 sequence: CASNEWLQTGNTIYF. CDR3 coding DNA: TGTGCCAGCAACGAGTGGCTTCAGACTGGAAACACCATATATTTT. This sequence joins TRBV2 and TRBJ1-3; no clear D gene. This CDR3 region has 15 residues. Germline V gene lookup returns CDR1 SNHLY and CDR2 FYNNEI. V was clipped by 7 bases and J by 2 bases, with 15 bases between them.

This chain joins TRBV5-6 and TRBJ2-1; 7 bases map to TRBD2. CDR3 size: 14 residues. V was clipped by 7 bases and J by 3 bases; unmatched bases: 7. Germline values: CDR1 SGHDT, CDR2 YYEEEE. The CDR3 reads CASSKASGYNEQFF. The CDR3 bases are TGTGCCAGCTCTAAGGCTAGCGGCTACAATGAGCAGTTCTTC.

The rearrangement uses TRBV7-2 and TRBJ2-5; D unclear. V was trimmed by 5 bases and J by 4 bases, leaving 5 bases between them. This CDR3 contains 11 residues. Per germline, CDR1 SGHTA and CDR2 FQGNSA. The CDR3 DNA follows: TGTGCCAGCAGCGTACCAGAGACCCAGTACTTC. Residues: CASSVPETQYF. Complete variable domain (other parts from reference TRBV7-2 and TRBJ2-5): GAGVSQSPSNKVTEKGKDVELRCDPISGHTALYWYRQSLGQGLEFLIYFQGNSAPDKSGLPSDRFSAERTGGSVSTLTIQRTQQEDSAVYLCASSVPETQYFGPGTRLLVL.

This chain connects TRBV4-2 to TRBJ2-7; no firm D call. This CDR3 has 15 amino acids. V lost 1 base to trimming and J lost 5 bases, with 15 bases between them. The germline V gene has CDR1 LGHNA and CDR2 YNFKEQ. As DNA, the CDR3 is TGTGCCAGCAGCCAAGGTGGGTTGGACCACCACGAGCAGTACTTC. Translating it yields CASSQGGLDHHEQYF.

The gene calls are TRBV7-2 and TRBJ2-4; D is uncertain. V was clipped by 0 bases and J by 0 bases, with 12 bases between them. Germline loops: CDR1 SGHTA, CDR2 FQGNSA. The length of the CDR3 is 17 residues. CDR3 residues: CASSLAPRDLAKNIQYF. The CDR3 nucleotides are TGTGCCAGCAGCTTAGCGCCCCGTGACCTAGCCAAAAACATTCAGTACTTC.

This chain connects TRBV2 to TRBJ2-1; no clear D. The germline gives CDR1 SNHLY, CDR2 FYNNEI. The CDR3 runs 16 residues. V shed 5 bases and J shed 0 bases, with 14 bases lying between them. The CDR3 loop reads CASSFGGTLSYNEQFF. CDR3 bases: TGTGCCAGCAGTTTTGGCGGAACCCTCTCCTACAATGAGCAGTTCTTC.

The chain has TRBV7-2 and TRBJ2-2, with TRBD2 matching over 8 bases. The CDR3 spans 15 residues. Losses at the gene ends were 3 bases for V and 5 bases for J; bases not matched to a gene: 5. Germline V gene sequence: CDR1 SGHTA, CDR2 FQGNSA. CDR3 DNA sequence: TGTGCCAGCAGCTTCGGTAGCGGGATTACCGGGGAGCTGTTTTTT. This encodes CASSFGSGITGELFF.

V usage is TRBV19 and J usage is TRBJ2-2; D possibly uses TRBD1 or TRBD2 (5 bases each). There are 15 residues in the CDR3. Germline assignment: CDR1 LNHDA and CDR2 SQIVND (reference sequence). V was clipped by 7 bases and J by 4 bases, with 16 bases between them. DNA of the CDR3: TGTGCCAGTACCTTCCGGGACGGTTTCACCGGGGAGCTGTTTTTT. Protein: CASTFRDGFTGELFF.

V gene TRBV9 combines with J gene TRBJ2-1, with a tentative D call TRBD1 (6 bases). V lost 4 bases and J lost 9, with 14 bases in between. Germline assignment: CDR1 SGDLS and CDR2 YYNGEE. This CDR3 has 13 amino acids. CDR3: CASSPRQVGEQFF. CDR3 DNA: TGTGCCAGCAGCCCTAGACAGGTGGGTGAGCAGTTCTTC.

This clone has only one observation. This chain joins TRBV9 and TRBJ2-1, with D perhaps TRBD2 (6 bases). Germline loops: CDR1 SGDLS, CDR2 YYNGEE. V was shortened by 10 bases and J by 7 bases, with 12 bases between the two germline ends. This CDR3 contains 11 residues. In DNA form, the CDR3 reads TGTGCCGGCCTACTAGCTAATGAGCAGTTCTTC. This sequence encodes CAGLLANEQFF. The variable domain in full, completed from reference TRBV9 and TRBJ2-1, reads DSGVTQTPKHLITATGQRVTLRCSPRSGDLSVYWYQQSLDQGLQFLIQYYNGEERAKGNILERFSAQQFPDLHSELNLSSLELGDSALYFCAGLLANEQFFGPGTRLTVL.

The chain uses TRBV9 and TRBJ2-2, with unresolved D. The CDR3 contains 12 residues. Germline V gene lookup returns CDR1 SGDLS and CDR2 YYNGEE. Deletions cut 3 bases from V and 7 bases from J, with 7 bases between. This CDR3 is CASSADGGELFF. The CDR3 coding sequence is TGTGCCAGCAGCGCCGATGGCGGGGAGCTGTTTTTT. Based on the CDR3 plus reference TRBV9 and TRBJ2-2, the full variable domain is DSGVTQTPKHLITATGQRVTLRCSPRSGDLSVYWYQQSLDQGLQFLIQYYNGEERAKGNILERFSAQQFPDLHSELNLSSLELGDSALYFCASSADGGELFFGEGSRLTVL.

The J gene is TRBJ1-1, the V gene TRBV6-5; 9 nucleotides line up with TRBD1. Germline lookup yields CDR1 MNHEY and CDR2 SVGAGI. The junction had 6 bases not matched to a gene; V was cut back by 2 bases and J by 2 bases. This CDR3 has 16 amino acids. CDR3 in amino acids: CASSYPGTGSNTEAFF. The CDR3 DNA sequence: TGTGCCAGCAGTTACCCCGGGACAGGGAGTAACACTGAAGCTTTCTTT.

This sequence joins TRBV5-1 and TRBJ2-7, with 7 bases fitting TRBD1. From germline, CDR1 is SGHRS and CDR2 YFSETQ. With 3 bases clipped from V and 7 bases from J, the junction kept 16 bases outside the gene matches. CDR3 size: 16 residues. Here the CDR3 DNA reads TGCGCCAGCAGCTCTACCGGACAGGCCTTTCGGAGGGAGCAGTACTTC. Translating it yields CASSSTGQAFRREQYF.

This clone was found once. The J gene is TRBJ2-5, the V gene TRBV6-6; D uncertain. Germline V gene lookup returns CDR1 MNHNY and CDR2 SVGAGI (reference sequence). This CDR3 has 14 residues. Trimming shortened V by 6 bases and J by 3 bases, and 14 bases separated the two germline ends. The CDR3 DNA follows: TGTGCCAGCAGGCCCTCGGGCAGCAAAGAGACCCAGTACTTC. It codes for CASRPSGSKETQYF.

This chain uses TRBV11-2 with TRBJ2-7; 8 nucleotides line up with TRBD2. V lost 8 bases, J lost 2 bases, and 11 bases stayed unmatched. The germline V gene has CDR1 SGHAT and CDR2 FQNNGV. The CDR3 covers 15 residues. Here the CDR3 DNA reads TGTGCCAGCCGACTCAGCGGGAGCCCCACCTACGAGCAGTACTTC. This translates into CASRLSGSPTYEQYF.

The chain couples TRBV18 to TRBJ1-1; possible D gene TRBD1, 6 bases. This CDR3 comprises 14 residues. Looked up from germline, CDR1 is KGHSH and CDR2 is LQKENI. The germline V and J ends were trimmed by 3 bases and 5 bases, with 13 bases remaining between them. In nucleotides, the CDR3 is TGTGCCAGCTCACCGTTAGGGGGGGATACTGAAGCTTTCTTT. It yields the protein CASSPLGGDTEAFF.

The chain links TRBV25-1 to TRBJ2-7; maybe TRBD2 (6 bases). CDR3 size: 15 residues. CDR1 is MGHDK, CDR2 SYGVNS, per germline. Between the trimmed V and J ends, which lost 7 bases and 7 bases, there was a span of 23 bases. The CDR3 nucleotides are TGTGCCAGCATCGCGAGTGGAGGGCTCGGCGTGGAGCAGTACTTC. Its protein product is CASIASGGLGVEQYF.